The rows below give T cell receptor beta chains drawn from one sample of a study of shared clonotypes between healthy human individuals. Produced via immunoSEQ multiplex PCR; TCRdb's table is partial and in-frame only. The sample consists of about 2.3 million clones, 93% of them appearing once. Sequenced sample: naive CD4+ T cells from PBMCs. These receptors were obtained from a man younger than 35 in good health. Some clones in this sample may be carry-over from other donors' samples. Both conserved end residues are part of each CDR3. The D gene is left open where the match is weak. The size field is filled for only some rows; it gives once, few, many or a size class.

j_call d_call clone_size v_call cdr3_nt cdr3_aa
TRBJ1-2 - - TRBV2 TGTGCCAGCAGTGATGGGGGCGACATCGGCTACACCTTC CASSDGGDIGYTF
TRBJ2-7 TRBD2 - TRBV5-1 TGCGCCAGCCATAAACTAGCGGGCAAATACGAGCAGTACTTC CASHKLAGKYEQYF
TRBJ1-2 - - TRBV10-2 TGCGCCAGCAGCCTGACAGACAACTATGGCTACACCTTC CASSLTDNYGYTF
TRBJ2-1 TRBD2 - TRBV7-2 TGTGCCAGCAGCCTACCGGGACTAGCCCGCGATGAGCAGTTCTTC CASSLPGLARDEQFF
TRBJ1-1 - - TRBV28 TGTGCCAGCAGCGGGGGAGTCAACACTGAAGCTTTCTTT CASSGGVNTEAFF
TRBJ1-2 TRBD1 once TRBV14 TGTGCCAGCAGCCACAGGACAGGGGAGGATGGCTACACCTTC CASSHRTGEDGYTF
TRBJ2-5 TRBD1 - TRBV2 TGTGCCAGCAGTGCTCACACAGGGGGCGAAGAGACCCAGTACTTC CASSAHTGGEETQYF
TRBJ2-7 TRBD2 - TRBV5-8 TGTGCCAGCAGCTTGGTCCTAGCGGGAGTTAGCGAGCAGTACTTC CASSLVLAGVSEQYF
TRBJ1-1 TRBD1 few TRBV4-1 TGCGCCAGCAGCCAGCCGGGACAGGGACTACGTGAAGCTTTCTTT CASSQPGQGLREAFF
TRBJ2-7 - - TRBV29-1 TGCAGCGTGGGGGACCCAGCCTACGAGCAGTACTTC CSVGDPAYEQYF
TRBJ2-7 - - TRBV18 TGTGCCAGCTCACCAACGGAAGACCCCAAGATCGAGCAGTACTTC CASSPTEDPKIEQYF
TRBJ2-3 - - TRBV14 TGTGCCAGCAGCCAACGAAGGACGGGTCTCCAACGGGGCACAGATACGCAGTATTTT CASSQRRTGLQRGTDTQYF
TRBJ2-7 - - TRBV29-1 TGCAGCGTTGCCGGAGGGGAGGCTCGACTGAACTACGAGCAGTACTTC CSVAGGEARLNYEQYF
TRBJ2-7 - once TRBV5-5 TGTGCCAGCAGGTCGGCCTCGGCTGGTACATCCGAGCAGTACTTC CASRSASAGTSEQYF
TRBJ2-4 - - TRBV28 TGTGCCAGCACCAATTCGCGGACGCAGATGAGACTAGCCAAAAACATTCAGTACTTC CASTNSRTQMRLAKNIQYF
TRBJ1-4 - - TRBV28 TGTGCCAGCAGCCCACTCGGAAGGGAACTGTTTTTT CASSPLGRELFF
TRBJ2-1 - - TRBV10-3 TGTGCCATCAGTCGATTGGGGGGCAATGAGCAGTTCTTC CAISRLGGNEQFF
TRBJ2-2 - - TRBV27 TGTGCCAGCAGTTTAAGGCGACCCTCGGGAACCGGGGAGCTGTTTTTT CASSLRRPSGTGELFF
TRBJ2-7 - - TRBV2 TGTGCCAGCAGGGGGGCAGCGGCCTACGAGCAGTACTTC CASRGAAAYEQYF
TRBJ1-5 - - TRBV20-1 TGCAGTGCTAGAACGGGGGGGCCCCAGCATTTT CSARTGGPQHF
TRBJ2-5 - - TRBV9 TGTGCCAGCAGCGCCGGGATGAGGGTGGGAGAGACCCAGTACTTC CASSAGMRVGETQYF
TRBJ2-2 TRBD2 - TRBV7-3 TGTGCCAGCAGCCCCCGGGGATCGGCGGGAGGGTTCACCGGGGAGCTGTTTTTT CASSPRGSAGGFTGELFF
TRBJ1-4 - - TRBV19 TGTGCCAGTAGTAGGGACGGGGGAAGTGAAAAACTGTTTTTT CASSRDGGSEKLFF
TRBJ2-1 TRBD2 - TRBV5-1 TGCGCCAGCAGCGGGCTAGCGGGAGGAGGGGATGAGCAGTTCTTC CASSGLAGGGDEQFF
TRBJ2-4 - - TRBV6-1 TGTGCCAGCAGCGAAAAAACCCCCAGGAACATTCAGTACTTC CASSEKTPRNIQYF
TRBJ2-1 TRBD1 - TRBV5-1 TGCGCCAGCAGCATAACCGGGACAGGATACAATGAGCAGTTCTTC CASSITGTGYNEQFF
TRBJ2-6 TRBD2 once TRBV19 TGTGCCAGTGGGGGAGGGTCGAGGCATGGGGCCAACGTCCTGACTTTC CASGGGSRHGANVLTF
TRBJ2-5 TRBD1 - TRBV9 TGTGCCAGCAGCGTAAGTTCTGGAGGACAGGGATCGGAGACCCAGTACTTC CASSVSSGGQGSETQYF
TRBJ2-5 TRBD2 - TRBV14 TGTGCCAGCAGCCAAGGATACGGGAGGGCCTTCTTTGCGGAGACCCAGTACTTC CASSQGYGRAFFAETQYF
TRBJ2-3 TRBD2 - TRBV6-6 TGTGCCAGCCAGGGACTAGCGGGAGACGGGGATACGCAGTATTTT CASQGLAGDGDTQYF
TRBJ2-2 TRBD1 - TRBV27 TGTGCCAGCAAACCAGACAGGGGGCCCGGGGAGCTGTTTTTT CASKPDRGPGELFF
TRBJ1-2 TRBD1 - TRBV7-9 TGTGCCAGCAGCCTCTCGACAGGGGCCTATGGCTACACCTTC CASSLSTGAYGYTF
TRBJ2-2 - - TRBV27 TGTGCCAGCGCCATAGGGCGGGGAATCAACACCGGGGAGCTGTTTTTT CASAIGRGINTGELFF
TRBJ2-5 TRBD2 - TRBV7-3 TGTGCCAGCAGCCGGGACTATCAAAGTAGGGAGACCCAGTACTTC CASSRDYQSRETQYF